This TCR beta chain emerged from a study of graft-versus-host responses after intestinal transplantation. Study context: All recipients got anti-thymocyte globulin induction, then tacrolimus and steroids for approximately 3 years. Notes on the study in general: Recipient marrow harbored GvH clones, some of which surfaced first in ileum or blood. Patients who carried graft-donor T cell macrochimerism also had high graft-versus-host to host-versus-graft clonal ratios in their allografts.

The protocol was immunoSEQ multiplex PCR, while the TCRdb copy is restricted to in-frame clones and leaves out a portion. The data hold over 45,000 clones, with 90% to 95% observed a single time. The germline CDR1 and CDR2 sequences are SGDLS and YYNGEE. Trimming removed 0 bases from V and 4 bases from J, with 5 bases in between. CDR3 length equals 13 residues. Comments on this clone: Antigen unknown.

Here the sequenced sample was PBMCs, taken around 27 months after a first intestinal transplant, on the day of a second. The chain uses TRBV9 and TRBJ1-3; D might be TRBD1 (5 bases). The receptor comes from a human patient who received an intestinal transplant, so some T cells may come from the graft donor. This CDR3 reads CASSVAGGNTIYF. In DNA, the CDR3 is TGTGCCAGCAGCGTAGCAGGGGGAAACACCATATATTTT.